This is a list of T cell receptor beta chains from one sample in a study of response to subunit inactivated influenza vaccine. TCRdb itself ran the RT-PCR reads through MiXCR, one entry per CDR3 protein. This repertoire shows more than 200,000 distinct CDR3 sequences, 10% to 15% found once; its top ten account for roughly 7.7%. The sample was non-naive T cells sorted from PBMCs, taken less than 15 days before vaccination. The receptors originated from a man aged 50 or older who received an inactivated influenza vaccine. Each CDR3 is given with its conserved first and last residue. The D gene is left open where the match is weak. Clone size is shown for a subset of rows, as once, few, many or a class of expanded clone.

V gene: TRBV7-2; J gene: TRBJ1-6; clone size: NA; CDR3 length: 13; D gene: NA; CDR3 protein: CASNRQAPETLHF; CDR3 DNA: TGTGCCAGCAACAGACAGGCGCCCGAGACCCTCCACTTT
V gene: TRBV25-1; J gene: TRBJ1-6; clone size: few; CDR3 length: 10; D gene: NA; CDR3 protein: CASGSYPLHF; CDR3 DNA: TGTGCCAGCGGGTCTTATCCCCTCCACTTT
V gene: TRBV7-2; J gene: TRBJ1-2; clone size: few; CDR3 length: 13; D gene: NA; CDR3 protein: CASSLKRFYGYTF; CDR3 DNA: TGTGCCAGCAGCTTAAAACGGTTCTATGGCTACACCTTC
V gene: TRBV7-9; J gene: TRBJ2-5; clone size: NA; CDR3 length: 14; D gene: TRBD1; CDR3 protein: CASSFEGARETQYF; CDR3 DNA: TGTGCCAGCAGCTTCGAGGGGGCGCGAGAGACCCAGTACTTC
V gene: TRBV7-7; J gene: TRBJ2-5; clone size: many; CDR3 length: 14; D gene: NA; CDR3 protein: CASSQTGRGETQYF; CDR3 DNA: TGTGCCAGCAGCCAGACAGGGCGGGGAGAGACCCAGTACTTC
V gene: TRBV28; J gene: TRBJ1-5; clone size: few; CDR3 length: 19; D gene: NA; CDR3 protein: CASSLWSVGGRRGVQPQHF; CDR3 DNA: TGTGCCAGCAGTTTATGGAGCGTAGGCGGTCGTAGAGGGGTTCAGCCCCAGCATTTT
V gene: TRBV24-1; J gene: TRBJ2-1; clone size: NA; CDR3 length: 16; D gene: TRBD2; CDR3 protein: CATSDPTSGGAYEQFF; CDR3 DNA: TGTGCCACCAGTGATCCAACTAGCGGGGGGGCCTATGAGCAGTTCTTC
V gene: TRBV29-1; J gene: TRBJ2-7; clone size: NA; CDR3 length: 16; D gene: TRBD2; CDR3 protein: CSVGGTSGKNSYEQYF; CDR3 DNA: TGCAGCGTTGGTGGGACTAGCGGGAAAAACTCCTACGAGCAGTACTTC
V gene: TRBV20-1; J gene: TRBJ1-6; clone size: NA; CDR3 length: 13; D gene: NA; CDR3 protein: CSAKRVYNSPLHF; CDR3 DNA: TGCAGTGCTAAAAGGGTATATAATTCACCCCTCCACTTT
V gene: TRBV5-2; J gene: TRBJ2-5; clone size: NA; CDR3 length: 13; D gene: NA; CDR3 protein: CAMGPGGEETQYF; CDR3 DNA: TGTGCCATGGGCCCTGGGGGCGAAGAGACCCAGTACTTC
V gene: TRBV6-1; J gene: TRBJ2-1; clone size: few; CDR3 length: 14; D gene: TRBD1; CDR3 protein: CASEVDRANNEQFF; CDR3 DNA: TGTGCCAGCGAAGTAGACAGGGCGAACAATGAGCAGTTCTTC
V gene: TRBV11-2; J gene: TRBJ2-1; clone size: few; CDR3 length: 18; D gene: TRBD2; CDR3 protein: CASSRGLAGPSSYNEQFF; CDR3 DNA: TGTGCCAGCAGCCGGGGACTAGCGGGGCCAAGCTCCTACAATGAGCAGTTCTTC
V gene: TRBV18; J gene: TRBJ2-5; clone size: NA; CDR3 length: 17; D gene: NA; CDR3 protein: CASSPIGSGFSQETQYF; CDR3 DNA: TGTGCCAGCTCACCAATCGGGAGCGGCTTCTCCCAAGAGACCCAGTACTTC
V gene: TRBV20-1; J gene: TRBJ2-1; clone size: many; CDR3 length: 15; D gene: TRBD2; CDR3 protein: CSARSGTTFYNEQFF; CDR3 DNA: TGCAGTGCTCGGTCCGGGACTACCTTTTACAATGAGCAGTTCTTC
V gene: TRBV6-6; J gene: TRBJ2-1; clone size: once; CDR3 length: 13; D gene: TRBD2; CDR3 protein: CASSSTSGNEQFF; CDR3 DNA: TGTGCCAGCAGTTCGACTAGCGGTAATGAGCAGTTCTTC
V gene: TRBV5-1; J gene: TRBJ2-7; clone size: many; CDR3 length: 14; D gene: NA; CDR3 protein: CASSLDRASYEQYF; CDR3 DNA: TGCGCCAGCAGCTTGGACAGGGCCTCCTACGAGCAGTACTTC
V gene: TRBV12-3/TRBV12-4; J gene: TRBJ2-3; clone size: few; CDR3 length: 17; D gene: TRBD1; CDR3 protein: CASSLPRGTGGSDTQYF; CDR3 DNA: TGTGCCAGCAGTTTACCCCGGGGGACAGGGGGCTCAGATACGCAGTATTTT
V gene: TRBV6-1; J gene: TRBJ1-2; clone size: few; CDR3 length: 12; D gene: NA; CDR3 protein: CASRDPGWGYTF; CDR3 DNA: TGTGCCAGCAGAGACCCGGGGTGGGGCTACACCTTC
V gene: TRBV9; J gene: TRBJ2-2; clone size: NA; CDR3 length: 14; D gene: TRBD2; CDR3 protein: CASSAGGVTGELFF; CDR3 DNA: TGTGCCAGCAGCGCGGGAGGGGTTACCGGGGAGCTGTTTTTT
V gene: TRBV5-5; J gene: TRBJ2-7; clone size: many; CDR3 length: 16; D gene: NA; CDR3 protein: CASSERLAMSSYEQYF; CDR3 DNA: TGTGCCAGCAGCGAAAGGCTAGCGATGAGCTCCTACGAGCAGTACTTC
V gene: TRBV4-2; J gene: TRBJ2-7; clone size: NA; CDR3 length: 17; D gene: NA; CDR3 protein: CASSQLGGTNGLGEQYF; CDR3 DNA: TGTGCCAGCAGCCAGTTAGGGGGGACTAACGGGTTGGGGGAGCAGTACTTC
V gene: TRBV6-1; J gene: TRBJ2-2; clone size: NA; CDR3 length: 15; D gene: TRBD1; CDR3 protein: CASKVGQGAIGELFF; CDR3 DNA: TGTGCCAGCAAAGTGGGACAGGGGGCAATCGGGGAGCTGTTTTTT
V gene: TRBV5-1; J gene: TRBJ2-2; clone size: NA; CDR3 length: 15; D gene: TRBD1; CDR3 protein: CASRVTGTNTGELFF; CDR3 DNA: TGCGCCAGCAGGGTGACAGGGACGAACACCGGGGAGCTGTTTTTT
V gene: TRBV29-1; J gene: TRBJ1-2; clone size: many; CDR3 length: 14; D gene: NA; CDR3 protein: CSVDAAGQGYGYTF; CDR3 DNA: TGCAGCGTTGACGCCGCGGGGCAAGGATATGGCTACACCTTC